This T cell receptor beta chain was sequenced in a study of OX40 agonist ivuxolimab in advanced cancers. Background on the study: Every 2 weeks, patients got intravenous ivuxolimab at one of six dose levels (0.01-10 mg/kg). Eligibility admitted prior anti-PD-1, anti-PD-L1 or anti-CTLA-4 therapy; roughly 40% had some.

Autoimmune disease history or systemic immunosuppression led to patients being barred. Broader study findings: CD8+ T cells (on average) carried more expanded clones than CD4+ T cells.

Germline lookup yields CDR1 SEHNR and CDR2 FQNEAQ (reference sequence). The CDR3 totals 16 residues. Trimming removed 4 bases from V and 0 bases from J, with 13 bases in between. The repertoire was sequenced with immunoSEQ multiplex PCR; TCRdb's copy has only in-frame clones and lacks some. The table lists around 35,000 clones, roughly nine tenths of them singletons. Turning to this clone: Its antigen is unidentified.

The sequencing used CD4+ or CD8+ T cells sorted from blood, collected in a trial of the OX40 agonist ivuxolimab. This TCR was recovered from an adult with an advanced solid tumor such as melanoma, head and neck, liver or kidney cancer. The chain carries TRBV7-9 and TRBJ2-1; D is undetermined. The CDR3 spells CASSSLVTSSYNEQFF. As DNA, the CDR3 is TGTGCCAGCAGCTCCTTGGTTACAAGCTCCTACAATGAGCAGTTCTTC.